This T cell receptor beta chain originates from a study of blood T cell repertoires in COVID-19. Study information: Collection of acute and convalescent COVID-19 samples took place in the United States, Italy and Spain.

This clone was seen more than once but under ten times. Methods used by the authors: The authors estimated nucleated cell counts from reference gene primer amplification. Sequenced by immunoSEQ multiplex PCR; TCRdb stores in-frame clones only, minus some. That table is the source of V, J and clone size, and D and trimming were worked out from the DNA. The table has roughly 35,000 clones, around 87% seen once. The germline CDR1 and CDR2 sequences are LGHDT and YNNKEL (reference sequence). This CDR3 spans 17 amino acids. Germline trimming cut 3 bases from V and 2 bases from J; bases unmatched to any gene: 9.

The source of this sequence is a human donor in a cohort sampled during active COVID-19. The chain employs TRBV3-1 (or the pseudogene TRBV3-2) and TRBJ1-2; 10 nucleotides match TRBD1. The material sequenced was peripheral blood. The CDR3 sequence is CASSHLNPGQGNYGYTF. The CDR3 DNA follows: TGTGCCAGCAGCCATCTAAATCCGGGACAGGGGAACTATGGCTACACCTTC.